Listed below are T cell receptor beta chains from one sample, sequenced in a study of T cell responses to AZD1222 COVID-19 vaccine. TCRdb's table, derived via immunoSEQ multiplex PCR, lists solely in-frame clones and lacks some. The data contain some 180,000 clones, roughly 92% of them seen just once; the ten biggest clones take up 1% to 1.5%. Here the sequenced sample was peripheral blood, taken on day 0 of AZD1222 vaccination. The receptors were sampled from an adult in good health. Both conserved end residues are trimmed from each CDR3. The order of the fields is D gene, V gene, J gene, CDR3 length, CDR3 protein. D genes are given only for firm matches.

>NA|TRBV27|TRBJ2-1|12
ASSFGLPYNEQF
>NA|TRBV18|TRBJ2-1|13
ASSPERQARNEQF
>NA|TRBV6-6|TRBJ2-2|12
ASGGRANTGELF
>TRBD1|TRBV9|TRBJ1-3|13
ASSLTSGGGNTIY
>TRBD1|TRBV6-4|TRBJ2-6|14
ASRDQQGPSPQCLT
>NA|TRBV7-9|TRBJ2-7|12
ASSSRDVANEQY
>NA|TRBV7-9|TRBJ1-5|11
ASSLDLNQPQH
>TRBD2|TRBV30|TRBJ2-7|16
AWSPSGSGGVRIYEQY
>NA|TRBV7-2|TRBJ1-5|13
ASSQNRLGNQPQH
>NA|TRBV9|TRBJ1-1|13
ASSVDTRGNTEAF
>NA|TRBV6-5|TRBJ2-1|12
ASTRAGSYNEQF
>NA|TRBV28|TRBJ1-5|11
ASIVGTGQPQH
>NA|TRBV5-6|TRBJ2-7|12
ASSGGGESYEQY
>TRBD2|TRBV7-6|TRBJ2-1|15
ASSYPRGGGAHNEQF
>NA|TRBV28|TRBJ1-1|13
ASSSSSGLNTEAF
>TRBD1|TRBV18|TRBJ1-5|12
ASSTDRASQPQH
>TRBD1|TRBV30|TRBJ1-2|13
AWSPRQGVTVGYT
>TRBD1|TRBV6-5|TRBJ1-2|13
ASRFAGTGTYGYT
>TRBD1|TRBV6-2/TRBV6-3|TRBJ1-6|11
ASSRGTGPPLH
>NA|TRBV7-2|TRBJ1-4|12
ASSWDPGGEKLF
>TRBD1|TRBV15|TRBJ1-4|13
ATSFQGATNEKLF
>NA|TRBV10-3|TRBJ1-1|11
AISESGYPEAF
>TRBD1|TRBV10-3|TRBJ1-1|14
AISEFGQGSFAEAF
>TRBD1|TRBV10-3|TRBJ1-4|15
AISESLTGTENEKLF
>TRBD1|TRBV20-1|TRBJ2-1|13
SASWRQGIYNEQF
>TRBD2|TRBV5-4|TRBJ2-2|15
ASRIWSGTSVPGELF
>NA|TRBV18|TRBJ2-5|13
ASSPPESTEETQY
>NA|TRBV19|TRBJ1-4|9
ASSISRKLF
>NA|TRBV10-2|TRBJ2-7|13
ASSLSDPPTYEQY
>NA|TRBV28|TRBJ1-1|13
ASIPPGAGTREAF
>NA|TRBV9|TRBJ1-1|12
ASSVGFGGTEAF
>NA|TRBV3-1/TRBV3-2|TRBJ2-7|13
ASSRQGPQGHEQY
>NA|TRBV27|TRBJ1-4|11
ASSQATNEKLF
>TRBD1|TRBV6-5|TRBJ1-2|13
ASSYWDRVSYGYT
>TRBD1|TRBV18|TRBJ1-1|14
ASSPSAGQGPYEAF
>TRBD1|TRBV20-1|TRBJ1-2|14
SASQGGQGPNYGYT
>NA|TRBV23-1|TRBJ1-5|13
ASSQSPRGGQPQH
>NA|TRBV6-1|TRBJ1-1|12
ASSEWGADTEAF
>TRBD2|TRBV5-1|TRBJ2-5|13
ASSLLRGVQETQY
>NA|TRBV19|TRBJ2-1|12
ASRLSSSYNEQF
>NA|TRBV11-2|TRBJ1-6|16
ASSLQAAGPSYNSPLH
>NA|TRBV3-1/TRBV3-2|TRBJ2-7|10
ASSPPFGEQY
>NA|TRBV9|TRBJ1-3|14
ASSVDPTGSGNTIY
>TRBD1|TRBV9|TRBJ2-7|14
ASSVAGGTGVHEQY
>TRBD1|TRBV19|TRBJ1-2|12
ASHDRGLDYGYT
>TRBD1|TRBV15|TRBJ1-4|13
ATSTEQGSGEKLF
>NA|TRBV28|TRBJ1-1|12
ASSLFSAGSEAF